Detailed here is one TCR beta chain. CDR3 and TCR beta VDJ profiling relied on genomic DNA as the template. Via MiXCR, TCRdb re-called the reads, giving one row per CDR3 protein. The sample consists of about 98,000 distinct CDR3 sequences, around 62% of them appearing once. These data belong to a study of CD8+CD57+ T cells in acquired aplastic anemia. By flow cytometry, patients selected for sequencing had shown an expansion of CD8+CD57+ cells. Among the patients, all had severe acquired aplastic anemia. After removal of 3 bases from V and 1 base from J, the junction contained 2 bases not matched to a gene. Per the germline V gene, CDR1 is SEHNR and CDR2 is FQNEAQ (reference sequence). The CDR3 loop spans 14 amino acids.

The sequenced sample consisted of sorted CD4+, CD8+, or CD8+CD57+ T cells (not recorded which) from PBMCs. The chain uses TRBV7-9 and TRBJ1-2, with 7 bases lining up with TRBD1. The sequence came from a human donor with aplastic anemia. The CDR3 DNA is TGTGCCAGCAGCTTGACAGGGCTTAACTATGGCTACACCTTC. It is translated as CASSLTGLNYGYTF.